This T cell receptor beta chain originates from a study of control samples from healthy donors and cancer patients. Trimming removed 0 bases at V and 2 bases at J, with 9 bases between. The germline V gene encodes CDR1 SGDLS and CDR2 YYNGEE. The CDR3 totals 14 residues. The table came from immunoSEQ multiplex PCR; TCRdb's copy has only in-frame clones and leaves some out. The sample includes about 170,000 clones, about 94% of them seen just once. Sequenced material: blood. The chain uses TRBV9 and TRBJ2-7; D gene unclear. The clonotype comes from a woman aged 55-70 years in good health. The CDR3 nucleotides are TGTGCCAGCAGCGTAGCTCCGATGCCCTACGAGCAGTACTTC. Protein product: CASSVAPMPYEQYF.